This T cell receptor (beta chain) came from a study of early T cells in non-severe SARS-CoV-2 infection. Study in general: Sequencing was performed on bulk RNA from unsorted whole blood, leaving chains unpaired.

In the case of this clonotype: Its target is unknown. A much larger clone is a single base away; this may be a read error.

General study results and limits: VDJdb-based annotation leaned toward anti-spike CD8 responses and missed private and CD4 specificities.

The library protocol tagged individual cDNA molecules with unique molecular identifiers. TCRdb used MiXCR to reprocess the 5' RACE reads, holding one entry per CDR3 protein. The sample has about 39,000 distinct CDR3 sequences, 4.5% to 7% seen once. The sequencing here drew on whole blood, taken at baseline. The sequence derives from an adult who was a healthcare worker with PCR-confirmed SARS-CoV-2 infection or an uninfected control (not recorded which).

The CDR3 loop is CASRAGTGSTPYTGEMFF. The CDR3 DNA is TGTGCCAGCAGAGCGGGGACAGGCTCTACACCCTACACCGGGGAGATGTTTTTT. V and J are TRBV9 and TRBJ2-2, with a tentative D call TRBD1 (8 bases). The CDR3 loop spans 18 amino acids. Germline lookup yields CDR1 SGDLS and CDR2 YYNGEE.